The rows below give T cell receptor beta chains drawn from one sample of a study of T-cell reconstitution after alpha-beta-depleted transplantation in children. TCRdb recomputed calls from the PCR reads with MiXCR, one row per CDR3 protein. This table has over 150,000 distinct CDR3 sequences, roughly 15% appearing once. The source was PBMCs from the stem cell graft donor, collected from the stem cell graft. The source of these receptors is a human donor who donated a stem cell graft to a child with acute lymphoblastic leukemia. CDR3s include the opening cysteine and the closing phenylalanine or tryptophan. D genes are given only for firm matches. The listing skips clone size in some rows; elsewhere it reads once, few, many or a size class.

D	V	size	J	CDR3	DNA
.	TRBV11-3	many	TRBJ2-2	CASRPAVNTGELFF	TGTGCCAGCAGGCCGGCTGTCAACACCGGGGAGCTGTTTTTT
TRBD1	TRBV20-1	many	TRBJ2-7	CSATRTGVYEQYF	TGCAGTGCTACAAGGACAGGGGTATACGAGCAGTACTTC
.	TRBV5-1	many	TRBJ1-1	CASSLGSSGEYTEAFF	TGCGCCAGCAGCTTGGGTAGTTCGGGGGAGTACACTGAAGCTTTCTTT
TRBD2	TRBV20-1	few	TRBJ2-7	CSARDPAGEVYEQYF	TGCAGTGCTAGAGATCCGGCGGGAGAAGTTTACGAGCAGTACTTC
TRBD2	TRBV20-1	many	TRBJ2-1	CSAGRGGGRRGGEQFF	TGCAGTGCCGGAAGGGGCGGCGGGAGGAGGGGGGGTGAGCAGTTCTTC
TRBD2	TRBV5-1	many	TRBJ2-4	CASSTTSGENIQYF	TGCGCCAGCAGCACGACTAGCGGGGAAAACATTCAGTACTTC
TRBD1	TRBV5-1	.	TRBJ2-1	CASSSQGAQSNEQFF	TGCGCCAGCAGCTCCCAGGGGGCGCAATCGAATGAGCAGTTCTTC
.	TRBV7-9	many	TRBJ2-7	CASSPSTYEQYF	TGTGCCAGCAGCCCAAGTACCTACGAGCAGTACTTC
TRBD2	TRBV5-1	.	TRBJ2-7	CASSLDPGLAQQSFYEQYF	TGCGCCAGCAGCCTGGACCCGGGACTAGCGCAGCAAAGCTTCTACGAGCAGTACTTC
TRBD2	TRBV7-9	many	TRBJ2-1	CASSLGTSGTTGEFF	TGTGCCAGCAGCCTCGGGACTAGCGGGACAACTGGGGAGTTCTTC
.	TRBV6-5	few	TRBJ1-1	CASSPGMTEAFF	TGTGCCAGCTCCCCAGGGATGACTGAAGCTTTCTTT
TRBD2	TRBV7-2	many	TRBJ2-1	CASSHSGRVSLNEQFF	TGTGCCAGCAGCCATAGCGGGAGGGTTTCCCTCAATGAGCAGTTCTTC
.	TRBV6-1	many	TRBJ1-5	CASSEQGFQPQHF	TGTGCCAGCAGTGAACAGGGTTTTCAGCCCCAGCATTTT
.	TRBV6-1	.	TRBJ1-1	CASSLGGPPTEAFF	TGTGCCAGCAGTCTGGGCGGACCTCCCACTGAAGCTTTCTTT
TRBD1	TRBV30	.	TRBJ2-1	CACRDSSYNEQFF	TGTGCTTGTCGGGACAGCTCCTACAATGAGCAGTTCTTC
TRBD2	TRBV20-1	.	TRBJ2-1	CSARAVLASGIYYNEQFF	TGCAGTGCTAGAGCGGTCTTGGCTAGCGGGATTTACTACAATGAGCAGTTCTTC
TRBD1	TRBV5-1	many	TRBJ2-2	CASSSRSGTGDLNTGELFF	TGCGCCAGCAGCTCCAGATCCGGGACAGGGGACTTGAACACCGGGGAGCTGTTTTTT
.	TRBV12-3/TRBV12-4	few	TRBJ1-2	CASRHAGGYTF	TGTGCCAGCCGGCACGCGGGTGGCTACACCTTC
.	TRBV4-1	many	TRBJ2-5	CASSQSWTFEQETQYF	TGCGCCAGCAGCCAATCTTGGACTTTCGAACAAGAGACCCAGTACTTC
.	TRBV12-3/TRBV12-4	many	TRBJ2-1	CASRLMGEQFF	TGTGCCAGCAGACTGATGGGTGAGCAGTTCTTC
TRBD2	TRBV7-2	.	TRBJ2-7	CASSLEAASGSYEQYF	TGTGCCAGCAGCTTAGAGGCGGCTAGCGGGAGCTACGAGCAGTACTTC
.	TRBV27	many	TRBJ1-4	CASSPDSFLPLATNEKLFF	TGTGCCAGCAGCCCTGACAGCTTTCTACCCTTGGCAACTAATGAAAAACTGTTTTTT
.	TRBV7-6	.	TRBJ1-1	CASGLAIGGGDTEAFF	TGTGCCAGCGGCTTAGCGATCGGGGGGGGAGACACTGAAGCTTTCTTT
.	TRBV5-4	once	TRBJ2-7	CASSPSSSGSYEQYF	TGTGCCAGCAGCCCCAGCAGCTCAGGGAGCTACGAGCAGTACTTC
.	TRBV4-1	many	TRBJ1-5	CASSQDGGFGNQPQHF	TGCGCCAGCAGCCAAGACGGGGGATTCGGGAATCAGCCCCAGCATTTT
.	TRBV20-1	.	TRBJ1-5	CSASADNGNQPQHF	TGCAGTGCTAGTGCGGACAATGGCAATCAGCCCCAGCATTTT
.	TRBV12-3/TRBV12-4	.	TRBJ2-7	CASRSNSARSSYEQYF	TGTGCCAGCAGGTCTAATAGCGCGAGAAGCTCCTACGAGCAGTACTTC
TRBD2	TRBV12-3/TRBV12-4	many	TRBJ2-1	CASRKLADEQFF	TGTGCCAGCAGAAAACTAGCGGATGAGCAGTTCTTC
.	TRBV12-3/TRBV12-4	few	TRBJ2-2	CATGEAYPFGTGELFF	TGTGCCACAGGAGAGGCCTACCCCTTCGGTACCGGGGAGCTGTTTTTT
.	TRBV7-8	many	TRBJ2-7	CASSGDGSSYEQYF	TGTGCCAGCAGCGGAGACGGGAGCTCCTACGAGCAGTACTTC
TRBD1	TRBV27	many	TRBJ2-1	CASSWGQYNEQFF	TGTGCCAGCAGTTGGGGACAGTACAATGAGCAGTTCTTC
TRBD1	TRBV5-1	many	TRBJ2-1	CASSWDRGDEQFF	TGCGCCAGCAGCTGGGACAGGGGCGATGAGCAGTTCTTC
TRBD2	TRBV11-1	few	TRBJ2-3	CASSPPFRLAGVRDTQYF	TGTGCCAGCAGCCCACCGTTCCGGCTAGCGGGAGTTCGAGATACGCAGTATTTT
.	TRBV20-1	.	TRBJ1-2	CSATPDYGYTF	TGCAGTGCCACCCCGGACTATGGCTACACCTTC
.	TRBV12-3/TRBV12-4	.	TRBJ2-7	CASSPRGLTYEQYF	TGTGCCAGCAGCCCGCGGGGATTAACCTACGAGCAGTACTTC
TRBD1	TRBV29-1	few	TRBJ1-2	CSVDPGQSPYGYTF	TGCAGCGTTGATCCGGGACAGAGTCCCTATGGCTACACCTTC
.	TRBV25-1	many	TRBJ1-5	CASSGEEEASNQPQHF	TGTGCCAGCAGTGGCGAGGAGGAGGCTAGCAATCAGCCCCAGCATTTT
TRBD2	TRBV24-1	many	TRBJ2-1	CATSEASGSNEQFF	TGTGCCACCAGTGAGGCTAGCGGGAGCAATGAGCAGTTCTTC
.	TRBV28	many	TRBJ2-7	CASSSAPWGATGQYF	TGTGCCAGCAGTTCCGCGCCGTGGGGGGCAACCGGGCAGTACTTC
TRBD2	TRBV29-1	.	TRBJ2-7	CSAAGGVAGEQYF	TGCAGCGCTGCGGGGGGGGTCGCTGGCGAGCAGTACTTC
.	TRBV12-3/TRBV12-4	many	TRBJ1-1	CASSLAGGFKAFF	TGTGCCAGCAGTTTAGCAGGGGGTTTTAAAGCTTTCTTT
TRBD1	TRBV28	.	TRBJ2-7	CASSTTGIYYEQYF	TGTGCCAGCAGTACGACAGGGATCTACTACGAGCAGTACTTC
.	TRBV11-2	many	TRBJ2-1	CASSLEGVNRVYNEQFF	TGTGCCAGCAGCTTAGAGGGCGTAAACCGCGTCTACAATGAGCAGTTCTTC
TRBD2	TRBV12-3/TRBV12-4	.	TRBJ2-1	CASSFSVAGGADEQFF	TGTGCCAGCAGTTTTTCGGTAGCGGGAGGGGCCGATGAGCAGTTCTTC
.	TRBV4-1	.	TRBJ2-3	CASSQDRRALSTDTQYF	TGCGCCAGCAGCCAAGATCGTCGAGCACTTAGCACAGATACGCAGTATTTT
TRBD2	TRBV7-9	.	TRBJ2-1	CASGPLAGGLDEQFF	TGTGCCAGCGGACCTTTAGCGGGAGGTTTGGATGAGCAGTTCTTC
.	TRBV12-3/TRBV12-4	.	TRBJ2-7	CASRQGWGVEQYF	TGTGCCAGCAGACAGGGGTGGGGGGTTGAGCAGTACTTC
.	TRBV20-1	few	TRBJ2-3	CSARDGPNTDTQYF	TGCAGTGCTAGGGACGGGCCTAACACAGATACGCAGTATTTT
TRBD1	TRBV29-1	many	TRBJ2-7	CSVVPDRVSDEQYF	TGCAGCGTTGTCCCTGACAGGGTAAGCGACGAGCAGTACTTC
TRBD1	TRBV27	many	TRBJ1-5	CASSLHRGLGDQPQHF	TGTGCCAGCAGTTTGCACAGGGGTCTTGGTGATCAGCCCCAGCATTTT
TRBD1	TRBV27	few	TRBJ2-7	CATGQGVRYEQYF	TGTGCCACCGGACAGGGGGTCCGCTACGAGCAGTACTTC
.	TRBV20-1	many	TRBJ1-1	CSARDGARGHTEAFF	TGCAGTGCTAGAGACGGGGCGCGGGGGCATACTGAAGCTTTCTTT
TRBD2	TRBV29-1	many	TRBJ2-3	CSVEGIPAGGRNTQYF	TGCAGCGTTGAAGGGATCCCAGCGGGAGGGAGGAATACGCAGTATTTT